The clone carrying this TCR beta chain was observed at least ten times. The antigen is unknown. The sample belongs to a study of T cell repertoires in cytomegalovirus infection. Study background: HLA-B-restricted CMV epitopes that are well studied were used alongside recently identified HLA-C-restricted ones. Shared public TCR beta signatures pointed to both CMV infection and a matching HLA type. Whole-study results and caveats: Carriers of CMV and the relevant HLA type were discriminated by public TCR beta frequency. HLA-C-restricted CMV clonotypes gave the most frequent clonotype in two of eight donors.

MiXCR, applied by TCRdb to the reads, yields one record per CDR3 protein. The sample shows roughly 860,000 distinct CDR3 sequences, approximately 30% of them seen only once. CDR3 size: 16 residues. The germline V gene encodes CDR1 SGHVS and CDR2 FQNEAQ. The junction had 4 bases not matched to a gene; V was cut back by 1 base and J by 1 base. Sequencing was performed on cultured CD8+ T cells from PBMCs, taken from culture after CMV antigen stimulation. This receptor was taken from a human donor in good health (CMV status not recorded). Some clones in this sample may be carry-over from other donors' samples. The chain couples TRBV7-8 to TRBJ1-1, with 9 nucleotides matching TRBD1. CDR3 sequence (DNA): TGTGCCAGCAGCTTAGGGACAGGGGTTAGGAACACTGAAGCTTTCTTT. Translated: CASSLGTGVRNTEAFF.